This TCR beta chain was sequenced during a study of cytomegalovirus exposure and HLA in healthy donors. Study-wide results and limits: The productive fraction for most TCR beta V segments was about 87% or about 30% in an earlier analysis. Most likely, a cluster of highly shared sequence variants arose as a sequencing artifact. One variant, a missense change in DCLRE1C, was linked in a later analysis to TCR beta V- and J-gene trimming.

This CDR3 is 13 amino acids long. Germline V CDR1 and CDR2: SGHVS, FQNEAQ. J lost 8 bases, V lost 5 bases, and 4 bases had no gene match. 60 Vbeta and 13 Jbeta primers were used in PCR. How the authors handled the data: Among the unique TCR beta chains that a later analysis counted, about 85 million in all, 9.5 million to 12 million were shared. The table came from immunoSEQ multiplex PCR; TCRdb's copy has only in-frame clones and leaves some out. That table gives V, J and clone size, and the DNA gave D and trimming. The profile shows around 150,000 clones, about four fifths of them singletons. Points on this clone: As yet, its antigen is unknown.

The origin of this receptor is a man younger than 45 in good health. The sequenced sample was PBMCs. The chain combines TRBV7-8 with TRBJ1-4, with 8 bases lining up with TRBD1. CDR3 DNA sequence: TGTGCCAGCAGCCGGACAGGGTACGAAAAACTGTTTTTT. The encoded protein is CASSRTGYEKLFF.